Described below is a single T cell receptor beta chain sequence and its context. The junction shows a germline mismatch at one end, possibly a read error. The sample is drawn from a study of identical twins. TCRdb reprocessed the 5' RACE reads with MiXCR, giving one entry per CDR3 protein. The table includes hundreds of thousands of distinct CDR3 sequences, 20% to 25% detected once. In addition, the sample was reused for a study of T cells expressing NK-cell markers. That paper states: Cells sorted as CD3+CD56+NKG2C+, CD3+CD56+NKG2C- and CD3+CD56-NKG2C+ T cells supplied the TCR beta repertoires. Anti-gamma-delta TCR antibody use in several experiments restricted sorting to alpha-beta TCR T cells. Top CD8+ clonotypes included the dominant CD3+CD56+NKG2C+ clonotypes in several donors.

The material sequenced was PBMCs. The receptor's source is a woman aged 18-29 years in good health.

CDR3 region: CASSQTSLAGGPGDTQYF. DNA of the CDR3: TGCGCAAGCAGCCAGACGTCGTTAGCGGGGGGGCCAGGAGATACGCAGTATTTT. This chain connects TRBV4-1 to TRBJ2-3; 11 bases match TRBD2. Per the germline V gene, CDR1 is MGHRA and CDR2 is YSYEKL. The length of the CDR3 is 18 residues.